These T cell receptor beta chains were read from a single sample in a study of blood T cell repertoires in COVID-19. Clones were sequenced by immunoSEQ multiplex PCR, and TCRdb holds only the in-frame ones, with some missing. The profile covers 95,000 to 110,000 clones, with about three quarters appearing a single time and approximately 4.5% taken by the ten largest. The sequenced material came from peripheral blood. These receptors were collected from a man between 70 and 80 years old with acute or convalescent COVID-19. The CDR3 runs from the conserved cysteine through the conserved F or W. The order of the fields is V gene, D gene, J gene, clone size, CDR3 DNA, CDR3 protein. D genes are given only for firm matches. Clone size is stated in some rows and not others, as once, few, many or a class when expanded.

TRBV10-3	NA	TRBJ1-2	NA	TGTGCCATCATCAGGGATGAGGATGGCTACACCTTC	CAIIRDEDGYTF
TRBV11-1	NA	TRBJ2-1	NA	TGTGCCAGCAGCTTATACAGGGTTGGCAATGAGCAGTTCTTC	CASSLYRVGNEQFF
TRBV5-1	TRBD1	TRBJ1-3	NA	TGCGCCAGCAGCTTTTCAATGGACAGGGGCGACACCATATATTTT	CASSFSMDRGDTIYF
TRBV6-1	NA	TRBJ2-6	NA	TGTGCCAGCAGTGAAGCTTCTTTCCAGGTCTCTGGGGCCAACGTCCTGACTTTC	CASSEASFQVSGANVLTF
TRBV29-1	TRBD1	TRBJ2-1	NA	TGCAGCTGGGCCGTGGACAGGGCGAACAATGAGCAGTTCTTC	CSWAVDRANNEQFF
TRBV28	NA	TRBJ1-1	NA	TGTGCCAGCAGCCCCCGGGGTCGAGCTTTCTTT	CASSPRGRAFF
TRBV6-5	TRBD1	TRBJ1-4	NA	TGTGCCAGCAGACTCAACAGGGGGCGGGTTGAAAAACTGTTTTTT	CASRLNRGRVEKLFF
TRBV6-5	NA	TRBJ2-4	NA	TGTGCCAGCAGGGCCCTTGCCAAAAACATTCAGTACTTC	CASRALAKNIQYF
TRBV6-5	NA	TRBJ2-7	NA	TGTGCCAGCAGGCCTGACATCGCCTACGAGCAGTACTTC	CASRPDIAYEQYF
TRBV19	TRBD1	TRBJ1-4	NA	TGTGCCGGAGGAGGACAGGGCGGTGAAAAACTGTTTTTT	CAGGGQGGEKLFF
TRBV19	TRBD1	TRBJ2-2	once	TGTGCCAGTAGTAGGGGACAGGGGGTGGACACCGGGGAGCTGTTTTTT	CASSRGQGVDTGELFF
TRBV5-4	NA	TRBJ1-2	NA	TGTGCCAGCAGCTTGCCCGAGGCTAACTATGGCTACACCTTC	CASSLPEANYGYTF
TRBV25-1	NA	TRBJ1-4	few	TGTGCCAGCAGTGTACAGGGAGGGCTTGCAACTAATGAAAAACTGTTTTTT	CASSVQGGLATNEKLFF
TRBV5-1	NA	TRBJ2-1	NA	TGCGCCAGCAGCTTAGGGGGGGAACCATACAATGAGCAGTTCTTC	CASSLGGEPYNEQFF
TRBV29-1	NA	TRBJ2-5	once	TGCAGCGCCCGTCCCGGGGAGACCCAGTACTTC	CSARPGETQYF
TRBV9	NA	TRBJ2-1	NA	TGTGCCAGCAGCGCAGGACAGTTATCCTACAATGAGCAGTTCTTC	CASSAGQLSYNEQFF
TRBV6-5	NA	TRBJ2-2	NA	TGTGCCAGCAGTTACTCGAGGATGTCCGGGGAGCTGTTTTTT	CASSYSRMSGELFF